This T cell receptor (beta chain) comes out of a study of regulatory T cells in long-lasting Graves disease. Study outcomes and limitations: Accuracy may have been reduced by the small sample size. Analyses excluded thyroid tissue, covering peripheral blood alone.

Time point in this sample: persistent/refractory GD, antithyroid drugs over 5 years with positive TRAb. Construction of the TCR library relied on RNA isolated from PBMCs. Comments on this clonotype: Antigen unknown.

This CDR3 is 14 amino acids long. Per the germline V gene, CDR1 is DFQATT and CDR2 is SNEGSKA (reference sequence). V was clipped by 0 bases and J by 2 bases, with 10 bases between them. According to the study, TCR beta libraries were built with iRepertoire HTBI primers and CDR3-region Arm-PCR. TCRdb re-analysed the multiplex PCR reads in MiXCR, keeping a single row per CDR3 protein. In the table there are 350,000 to 450,000 distinct CDR3 sequences, around 20% of which are singletons. The clonotype comes from a female donor with Graves disease. This sequence joins TRBV20-1 and TRBJ2-5; perhaps TRBD2 as D (5 bases). The sequencing used peripheral blood mononuclear cells (PBMCs), collected when the disease was refractory, from a patient treated with antithyroid drugs. The CDR3 protein is CSARDLERQETQYF. CDR3 in DNA: TGCAGTGCTAGAGATCTTGAGCGGCAAGAGACCCAGTACTTC.